Below are 29 T cell receptor beta chains sequenced from a single sample in a study of blood T cell repertoires in COVID-19. Generated by immunoSEQ multiplex PCR, the TCRdb table keeps only in-frame clones and is missing some. This sample has some 200,000 clones, with 94% found just once. The sample was peripheral blood. All receptors derive from a man aged 25 to 40 with COVID-19, enrolled during active disease.

The chain combines TRBV18 with TRBJ1-6, with 9 positions matching TRBD1. The germline CDR1 and CDR2 sequences are KGHSH and LQKENI. Unmatched junction bases numbered 8, after V lost 3 bases and J lost 2 bases. This CDR3 comprises 18 residues. The CDR3, as DNA: TGTGCCAGCTCACCTGCTGGACAGGGGTACACCTATAATTCACCCCTCCACTTT. Its protein is CASSPAGQGYTYNSPLHF. The complete variable domain, with remaining parts taken from reference TRBV18 and TRBJ1-6, reads NAGVMQNPRHLVRRRGQEARLRCSPMKGHSHVYWYRQLPEEGLKFMVYLQKENIIDESGMPKERFSAEFPKEGPSILRIQQVVRGDSAAYFCASSPAGQGYTYNSPLHFGNGTRLTVT.

V gene TRBV6-1 combines with J gene TRBJ2-2; perhaps TRBD2 as D (5 bases). Germline CDR1 and CDR2: MNHNS and SASEGT. V lost 2 bases and J 6 bases, leaving 16 bases between the germline ends. This CDR3 region has 16 residues. This CDR3 is CASSEFRSFGAGELFF. The CDR3 nucleotides read TGTGCCAGCAGTGAATTTAGGTCCTTCGGGGCCGGGGAGCTGTTTTTT.

V usage is TRBV6-5 and J usage is TRBJ1-5, with 9 bases fitting TRBD1. The V gene end was trimmed by 5 bases and the J gene end by 7 bases; junction bases not matched to a gene: 9. Germline-derived CDR1 and CDR2 are MNHEY and SVGAGI. The CDR3 length is 15 residues. CDR3 in amino acids: CASSRGQGFIQPQHF. The CDR3 DNA sequence: TGTGCCAGCAGTCGCGGACAGGGGTTCATACAGCCCCAGCATTTT.

In its sample, this clone was seen once. The chain has TRBV12-5 and TRBJ2-5, with D possibly being TRBD1 (6 bases). CDR3 length equals 16 residues. Trimming removed 0 bases at V and 4 bases at J, with 15 bases between. Germline CDR1 and CDR2: LGHNT and FRNRAP. The CDR3 DNA reads TGTGCTAGTGGTTTGGTACTGGCAGGGGCCGGAGAGACCCAGTACTTC. It translates to CASGLVLAGAGETQYF. The complete variable domain, with remaining parts taken from reference TRBV12-5 and TRBJ2-5, reads DARVTQTPRHKVTEMGQEVTMRCQPILGHNTVFWYRQTMMQGLELLAYFRNRAPLDDSGMPKDRFSAEMPDATLATLKIQPSEPRDSAVYFCASGLVLAGAGETQYFGPGTRLLVL.

V gene TRBV2 combines with J gene TRBJ2-7, with 10 bases identical to TRBD2. Germline CDR1 is SNHLY and CDR2 is FYNNEI. The CDR3 is made up of 14 amino acids. V lost 4 bases to trimming and J lost 7 bases; unmatched junction nucleotides: 7. DNA for the CDR3: TGTGCCAGCAGTGGACCGGGACTAGCGAGGGAGCAGTACTTC. It yields the protein CASSGPGLAREQYF.

V usage is TRBV3-1 (or the pseudogene TRBV3-2) and J usage is TRBJ2-7, with 9 bases fitting TRBD2. V trimming: 2 bases; J trimming: 5 bases; junction bases outside the gene matches: 7. Germline values: CDR1 LGHDT, CDR2 YNNKEL (reference sequence). This CDR3 region has 15 residues. The CDR3 spells CASSQWRRGGDEQYF. The CDR3 DNA sequence: TGTGCCAGCAGCCAATGGCGGCGGGGGGGCGACGAGCAGTACTTC.

This chain joins TRBV30 and TRBJ1-1; D gene ambiguous. The germline CDR1 and CDR2 sequences are GTSNPN and SVGIG (reference sequence). The CDR3 loop spans 13 amino acids. The germline V and J ends were trimmed by 5 bases and 0 bases, with 10 bases remaining between them. In nucleotides, the CDR3 is TGTGCCTGGGCCCGGGGAATGAACACTGAAGCTTTCTTT. This sequence encodes CAWARGMNTEAFF. The full variable domain, in which reference TRBV30 and TRBJ1-1 provide the parts outside the CDR3, is SQTIHQWPATLVQPVGSPLSLECTVEGTSNPNLYWYRQAAGRGLQLLFYSVGIGQISSEVPQNLSASRPQDRQFILSSKKLLLSDSGFYLCAWARGMNTEAFFGQGTRLTVV.

The chain uses TRBV30 and TRBJ1-4; D might be TRBD1 (5 bases). Trimming pared 4 bases from V and 8 bases from J, leaving 20 bases between. The CDR3 is 15 residues long. Germline V gene sequence: CDR1 GTSNPN, CDR2 SVGIG (reference sequence). CDR3 protein: CAWTPGGTGLEKLFF. The CDR3 DNA reads as TGTGCCTGGACCCCCGGGGGGACGGGTTTGGAAAAACTGTTTTTT.

This chain connects TRBV5-4 to TRBJ2-2; TRBD1 might be the D (6 bases). This CDR3 region has 15 residues. V lost 4 bases, J lost 3 bases, and 13 bases lay in between. Per the germline V gene, CDR1 is SGHNT and CDR2 is YYREEE (reference sequence). The DNA of the CDR3 is TGTGCCAGCAGCCCACCAGGGGTTTACACCGGGGAGCTGTTTTTT. It specifies CASSPPGVYTGELFF.

The CDR3 protein is CASSIVRSHTGNTIYF. The CDR3 nucleotides are TGTGCCAGTAGTATAGTGCGGAGCCACACTGGAAACACCATATATTTT. The V gene is TRBV19, the J gene TRBJ1-3; unclear D gene. Per the germline V gene, CDR1 is LNHDA and CDR2 is SQIVND (reference sequence). The V end lost 1 base, the J end lost 2 bases, and 12 bases lay between the germline ends. The length of the CDR3 is 16 residues.

The CDR3 DNA sequence: TGTGCCAGCAGCCCCCGAGGGACAGCAGCTAACTATGGCTACACCTTC. This gives the protein CASSPRGTAANYGYTF. The V call is TRBV11-2, the J call TRBJ1-2, with 7 nucleotides matching TRBD1. This CDR3 spans 16 amino acids. The trim removed 5 bases at V and 0 bases at J, leaving 9 bases unmatched. Germline loops: CDR1 SGHAT, CDR2 FQNNGV.

The chain joins TRBV11-2 to TRBJ2-5, with D maybe TRBD1 (5 bases). This CDR3 contains 13 residues. Germline V gives CDR1 SGHAT, CDR2 FQNNGV. Trimming shortened V by 4 bases and J by 1 base, and 7 bases separated the two germline ends. The CDR3 spells CASSSDSQETQYF. CDR3 nucleotide sequence: TGTGCCAGCAGCTCCGACAGCCAAGAGACCCAGTACTTC.

This clone was observed once. V usage is TRBV11-3 and J usage is TRBJ2-7, with TRBD1 matching over 10 bases. The CDR3 length is 15 residues. V shed 1 base and J 5 bases; nucleotides not matched to a gene: 5. Per germline, CDR1 SGHNT and CDR2 YENEEA. CDR3 loop: CASSLGGTGADEQYF. For the CDR3, the DNA is TGTGCCAGCAGCTTAGGTGGGACAGGGGCCGACGAGCAGTACTTC.

J is TRBJ2-1 and V is TRBV19; TRBD2 matches at 8 bases. The trim removed 3 bases at V and 8 bases at J, leaving 6 bases unmatched. The CDR3 has 14 residues. CDR1 is LNHDA and CDR2 is SQIVND in the germline V gene (reference sequence). CDR3 bases: TGTGCCAGTAGTATCGGAGCGGGGGTCGATGAGCAGTTCTTC. This translates into CASSIGAGVDEQFF. The entire variable domain, with the rest obtained from reference TRBV19 and TRBJ2-1, is as follows: DGGITQSPKYLFRKEGQNVTLSCEQNLNHDAMYWYRQDPGQGLRLIYYSQIVNDFQKGDIAEGYSVSREKKESFPLTVTSAQKNPTAFYLCASSIGAGVDEQFFGPGTRLTVL.

This sequence joins TRBV5-1 and TRBJ2-7, with TRBD1 identical over 11 bases. This CDR3 has 13 amino acids. In germline, CDR1 is SGHRS, CDR2 YFSETQ. Trimming removed 2 bases from V and 6 bases from J; junction bases left unmatched: 1. CDR3 amino acids: CASSFGTGGEQYF. The CDR3 DNA is TGCGCCAGCAGCTTTGGGACAGGGGGCGAGCAGTACTTC.

This rearrangement joins TRBV28 to TRBJ2-3, with 8 bases aligning to TRBD2. CDR1 MDHEN and CDR2 SYDVKM come from the germline V gene. The V gene end was trimmed by 3 bases and the J gene end by 1 base; junction bases not matched to a gene: 0. This CDR3 has 14 residues. The CDR3 nucleotides read TGTGCCAGCAGTTTCGGGGGGGGCACAGATACGCAGTATTTT. Its translation is CASSFGGGTDTQYF.

The rearrangement uses TRBV29-1 and TRBJ2-3; D possibly corresponds to TRBD1 (6 bases). Germline V gene sequence: CDR1 SQVTM, CDR2 ANQGSEA. Trimming pared 2 bases from V and 9 bases from J, leaving 18 bases between. The CDR3 has 14 residues. Here the CDR3 reads CSVEQGLGAGTQYF. The CDR3 region has the DNA TGCAGCGTTGAACAGGGGCTGGGCGCCGGGACGCAGTATTTT.

This chain links TRBV2 with TRBJ1-4, with a possible D match to TRBD1 (5 bases). CDR1 and CDR2 (germline): SNHLY, FYNNEI. Trimming pared 5 bases from V and 4 bases from J, leaving 11 bases between. The CDR3 has 14 amino acids. In nucleotides, the CDR3 is TGTGCCAGCAGTTTTTGGGGCATTAATGAAAAACTGTTTTTT. Protein sequence: CASSFWGINEKLFF.

DNA for the CDR3: TGTGCCAGCAGCCAAGATCTACAGGGCTACTATGGCTACACCTTC. Amino acid sequence: CASSQDLQGYYGYTF. The rearrangement joins TRBV14 to TRBJ1-2; the D gene is possibly TRBD1 (6 bases). Germline V gene data show CDR1 as SGHDN and CDR2 as FVKESK. The CDR3 is 15 amino acids. The germline V and J ends were trimmed by 0 bases and 3 bases, with 11 bases remaining between them.

For the CDR3, the DNA is TGTGCCAGTAGTGACAGGGTATCCTACGAGCAGTACTTC. This encodes CASSDRVSYEQYF. The chain employs TRBV19 and TRBJ2-7; 7 positions agree with TRBD1. Looked up from germline, CDR1 is LNHDA and CDR2 is SQIVND (reference sequence). Trimming at V came to 5 bases and at J to 1 base, leaving 2 bases not matched to a gene. The length of the CDR3 is 13 residues. Full variable domain (rest looked up from reference TRBV19 and TRBJ2-7): DGGITQSPKYLFRKEGQNVTLSCEQNLNHDAMYWYRQDPGQGLRLIYYSQIVNDFQKGDIAEGYSVSREKKESFPLTVTSAQKNPTAFYLCASSDRVSYEQYFGPGTRLTVT.

The V call is TRBV15, the J call TRBJ1-4; 7 nucleotides match TRBD1. Germline V gene lookup returns CDR1 LNHNV and CDR2 YYDKDF (reference sequence). This CDR3 is built from 16 residues. Germline trimming cut 1 base from V and 5 bases from J; bases unmatched to any gene: 7. The CDR3, as DNA: TGTGCCACCAGCAGAGTTTTGGGACAGATAAATGAAAAACTGTTTTTT. This gives the protein CATSRVLGQINEKLFF.

This chain links TRBV5-1 with TRBJ2-1; TRBD2 matches at 7 bases. The J segment lost 13 bases and the V segment lost 4 bases, leaving 8 bases of the junction unmatched. The CDR3 contains 12 residues. Germline-derived CDR1 and CDR2 are SGHRS and YFSETQ. CDR3 loop: CASSPERGRQFF. The CDR3 DNA reads TGCGCCAGCAGCCCCGAGCGGGGTCGTCAGTTCTTC. Full variable domain (outside the CDR3, taken from reference TRBV5-1 and TRBJ2-1): KAGVTQTPRYLIKTRGQQVTLSCSPISGHRSVSWYQQTPGQGLQFLFEYFSETQRNKGNFPGRFSGRQFSNSRSEMNVSTLELGDSALYLCASSPERGRQFFGPGTRLTVL.

The chain joins TRBV6-2 or TRBV6-3 to TRBJ1-2; 8 bases align to TRBD1. The CDR3 is made up of 14 amino acids. V gave up 6 bases and J gave up 8 bases; unmatched junction bases: 11. The germline V gene has CDR1 MNHEY and CDR2 SVGEGT. The CDR3 sequence is CASSLEADRGGYTF. The DNA of the CDR3 is TGTGCCAGCAGCCTGGAAGCCGACAGGGGCGGCTACACCTTC.

V is TRBV2 and J is TRBJ1-4; 9 bases are a match to TRBD1. Germline lookup yields CDR1 SNHLY and CDR2 FYNNEI. The CDR3 spans 15 residues. The V segment lost 6 bases and the J segment 0 bases; nucleotides outside the gene matches: 2. In nucleotides, the CDR3 is TGTGCCAGCAGGAGACAGGGGGCAACTAATGAAAAACTGTTTTTT. It yields the protein CASRRQGATNEKLFF.

The V and J genes are TRBV30 and TRBJ1-5; D gene unclear. Germline loops: CDR1 GTSNPN, CDR2 SVGIG (reference sequence). This CDR3 is built from 12 residues. V was shortened by 2 bases and J by 4 bases, with 6 bases between the two germline ends. The CDR3 nucleotides are TGTGCCTGGAGTCCTCAGAATCAGCCCCAGCATTTT. This codes for CAWSPQNQPQHF.

V gene TRBV5-1 combines with J gene TRBJ2-7; TRBD2 matches 10 bases. CDR1 and CDR2 (germline): SGHRS, YFSETQ. The CDR3 contains 16 residues. V was pared by 3 bases and J by 7 bases, with 13 bases of the junction left unmatched. The chain's CDR3 is CASSSTKSSGGREQYF. CDR3 sequence (DNA): TGCGCCAGCAGCTCTACGAAATCTAGCGGGGGACGTGAGCAGTACTTC.

The chain has TRBV18 and TRBJ1-4; D is perhaps TRBD1 (6 bases). The CDR3 loop spans 13 amino acids. Per the germline V gene, CDR1 is KGHSH and CDR2 is LQKENI. V dropped 3 bases and J dropped 8 bases, with 10 bases sitting between them. The CDR3 coding sequence is TGTGCCAGCTCACCCCAGGGGCAGGAAAAACTGTTTTTT. Its protein product is CASSPQGQEKLFF.

The chain links TRBV4-1 to TRBJ1-4; TRBD1 agrees at 12 bases. The V gene end was trimmed by 1 base and the J gene end by 8 bases; junction bases not matched to a gene: 8. CDR1 is MGHRA, CDR2 YSYEKL, per germline. The CDR3 loop spans 17 amino acids. This chain's CDR3 is CASSQGPGQGAGEKLFF. The DNA for the CDR3 is TGCGCCAGCAGCCAAGGACCGGGACAGGGGGCAGGGGAAAAACTGTTTTTT.

A few counts support this clone. The chain is built from TRBV12-3 or TRBV12-4 and TRBJ1-5; D unclear. V lost 6 bases, J lost 5 bases, and 8 bases lay in between. This CDR3 is 12 amino acids long. Here the CDR3 reads CASSRSDQPQHF. The CDR3, as DNA: TGTGCCAGCAGCAGGTCAGATCAGCCCCAGCATTTT.